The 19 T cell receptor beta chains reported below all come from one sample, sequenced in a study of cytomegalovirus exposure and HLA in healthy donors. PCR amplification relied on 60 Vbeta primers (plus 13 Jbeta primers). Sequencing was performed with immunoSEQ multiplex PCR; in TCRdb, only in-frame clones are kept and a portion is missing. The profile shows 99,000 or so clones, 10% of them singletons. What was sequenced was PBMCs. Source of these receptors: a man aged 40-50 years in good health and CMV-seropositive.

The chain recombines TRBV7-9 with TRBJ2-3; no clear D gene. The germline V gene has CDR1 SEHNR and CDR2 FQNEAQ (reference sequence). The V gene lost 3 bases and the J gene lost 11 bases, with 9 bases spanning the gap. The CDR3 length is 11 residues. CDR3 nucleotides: TGTGCCAGCAGCTTCCCGAAGCAGCAGTATTTT. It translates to CASSFPKQQYF.

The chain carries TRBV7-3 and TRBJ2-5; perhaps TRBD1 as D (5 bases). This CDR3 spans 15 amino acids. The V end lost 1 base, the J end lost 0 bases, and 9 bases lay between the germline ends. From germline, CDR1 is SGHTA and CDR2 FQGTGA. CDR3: CASSLSSGYQETQYF. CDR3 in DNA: TGTGCCAGCAGCTTAAGTTCAGGGTACCAAGAGACCCAGTACTTC.

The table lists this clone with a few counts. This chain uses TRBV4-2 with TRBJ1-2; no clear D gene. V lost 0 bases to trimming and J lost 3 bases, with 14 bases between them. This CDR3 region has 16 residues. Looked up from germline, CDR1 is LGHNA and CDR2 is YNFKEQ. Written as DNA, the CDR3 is TGTGCCAGCAGCCAAGATTTCACGGGCGGGGACTATGGCTACACCTTC. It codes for CASSQDFTGGDYGYTF.

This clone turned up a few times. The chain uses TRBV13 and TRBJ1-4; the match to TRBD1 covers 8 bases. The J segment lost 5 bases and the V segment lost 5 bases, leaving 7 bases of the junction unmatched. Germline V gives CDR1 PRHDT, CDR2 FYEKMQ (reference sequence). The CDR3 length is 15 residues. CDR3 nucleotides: TGTGCCAGCAGCATCAGGACAGGGACCAATGAAAAACTGTTTTTT. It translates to CASSIRTGTNEKLFF.

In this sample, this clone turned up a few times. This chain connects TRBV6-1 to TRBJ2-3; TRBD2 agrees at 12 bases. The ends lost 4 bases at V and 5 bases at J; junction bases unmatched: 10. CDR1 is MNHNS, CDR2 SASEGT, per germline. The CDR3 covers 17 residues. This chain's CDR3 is CASSAGLAGLRKDTQYF. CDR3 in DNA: TGTGCCAGCAGTGCGGGACTAGCGGGTCTCCGAAAAGATACGCAGTATTTT.

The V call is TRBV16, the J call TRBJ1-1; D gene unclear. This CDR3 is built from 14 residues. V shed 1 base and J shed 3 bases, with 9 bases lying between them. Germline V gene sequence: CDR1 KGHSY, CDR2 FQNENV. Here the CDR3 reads CASSQLWSDTEAFF. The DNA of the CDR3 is TGTGCCAGCAGCCAATTGTGGAGTGACACTGAAGCTTTCTTT.

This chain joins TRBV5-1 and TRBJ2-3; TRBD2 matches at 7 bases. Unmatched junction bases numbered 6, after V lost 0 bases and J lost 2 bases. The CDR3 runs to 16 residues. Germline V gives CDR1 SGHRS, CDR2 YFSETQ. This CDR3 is CASSLGTRGFTDTQYF. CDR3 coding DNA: TGCGCCAGCAGCTTGGGTACGCGGGGGTTCACAGATACGCAGTATTTT.

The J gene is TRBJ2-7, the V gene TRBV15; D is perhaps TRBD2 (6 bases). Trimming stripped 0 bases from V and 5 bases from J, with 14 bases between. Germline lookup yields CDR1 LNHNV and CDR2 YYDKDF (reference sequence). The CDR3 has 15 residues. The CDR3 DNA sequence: TGTGCCACCAGCAGAGATCCCGGGGGTGTCCACGAGCAGTACTTC. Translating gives CATSRDPGGVHEQYF.

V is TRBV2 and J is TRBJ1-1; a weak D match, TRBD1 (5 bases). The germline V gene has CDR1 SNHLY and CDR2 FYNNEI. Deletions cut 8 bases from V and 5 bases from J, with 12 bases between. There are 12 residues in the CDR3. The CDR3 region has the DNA TGTGCCAGCTTGGGGGGAGGTACTGAAGCTTTCTTT. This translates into CASLGGGTEAFF.

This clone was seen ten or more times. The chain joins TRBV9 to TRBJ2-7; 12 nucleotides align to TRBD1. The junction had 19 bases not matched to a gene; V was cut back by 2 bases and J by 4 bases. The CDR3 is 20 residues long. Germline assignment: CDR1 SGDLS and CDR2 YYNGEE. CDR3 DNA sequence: TGTGCCAGCAGCGTCCGCGGAGGGTGGGACAGGGGGCTTCTAGGATACGAGCAGTACTTC. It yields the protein CASSVRGGWDRGLLGYEQYF.

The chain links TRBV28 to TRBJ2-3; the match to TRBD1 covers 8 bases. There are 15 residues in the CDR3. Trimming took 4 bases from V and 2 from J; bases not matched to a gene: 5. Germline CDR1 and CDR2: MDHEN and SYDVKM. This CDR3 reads CASSSPGQATDTQYF. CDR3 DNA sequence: TGTGCCAGCAGTTCTCCGGGACAGGCCACAGATACGCAGTATTTT.

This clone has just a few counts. CDR3 amino acids: CASSLSSVAYEQYF. CDR3 in DNA: TGTGCCAGCAGTTTATCTAGCGTGGCCTACGAGCAGTACTTC. The chain combines TRBV28 with TRBJ2-7, with a tentative D call TRBD2 (6 bases). The V gene's germline CDR1 is MDHEN and CDR2 SYDVKM. The germline V and J ends were trimmed by 1 base and 2 bases, with 9 bases remaining between them. The length of the CDR3 is 14 residues.

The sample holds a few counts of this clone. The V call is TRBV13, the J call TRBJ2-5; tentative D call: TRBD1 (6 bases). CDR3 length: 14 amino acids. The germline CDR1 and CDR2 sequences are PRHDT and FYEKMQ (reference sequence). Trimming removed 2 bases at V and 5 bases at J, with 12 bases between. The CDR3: CASSLSRGLETQYF. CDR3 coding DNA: TGTGCCAGCAGCTTAAGCAGGGGTTTGGAGACCCAGTACTTC.

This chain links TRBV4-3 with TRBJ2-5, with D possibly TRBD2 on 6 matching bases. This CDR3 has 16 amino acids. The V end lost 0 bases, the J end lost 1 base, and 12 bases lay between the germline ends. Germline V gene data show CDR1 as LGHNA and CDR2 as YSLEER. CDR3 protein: CASSQESASAQETQYF. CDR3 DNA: TGCGCCAGCAGCCAAGAGAGCGCTAGCGCCCAAGAGACCCAGTACTTC.

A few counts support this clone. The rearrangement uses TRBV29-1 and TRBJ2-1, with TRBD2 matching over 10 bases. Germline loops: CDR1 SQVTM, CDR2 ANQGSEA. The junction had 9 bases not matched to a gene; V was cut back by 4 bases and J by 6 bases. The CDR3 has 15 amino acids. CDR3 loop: CSVGGLAGAGNEQFF. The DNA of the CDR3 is TGCAGCGTTGGGGGTCTAGCGGGAGCCGGCAATGAGCAGTTCTTC.

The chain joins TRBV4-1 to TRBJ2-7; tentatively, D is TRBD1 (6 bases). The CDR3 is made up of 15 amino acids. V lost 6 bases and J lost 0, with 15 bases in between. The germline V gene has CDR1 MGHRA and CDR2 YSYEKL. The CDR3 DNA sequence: TGCGCCAGCAGGAAGGGGGTTCTTAACTCCTACGAGCAGTACTTC. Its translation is CASRKGVLNSYEQYF.

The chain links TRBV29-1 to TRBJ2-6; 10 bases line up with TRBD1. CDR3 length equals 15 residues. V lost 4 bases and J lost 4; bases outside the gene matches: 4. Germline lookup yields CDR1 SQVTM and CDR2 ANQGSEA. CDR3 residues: CSVGQGASGANVLTF. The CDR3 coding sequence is TGCAGCGTTGGACAGGGGGCTTCCGGGGCCAACGTCCTGACTTTC.

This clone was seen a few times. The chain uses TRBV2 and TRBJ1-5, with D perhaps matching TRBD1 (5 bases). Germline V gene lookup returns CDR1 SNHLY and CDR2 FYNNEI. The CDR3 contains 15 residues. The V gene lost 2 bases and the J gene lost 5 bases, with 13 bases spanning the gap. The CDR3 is CASSEIIWGDQPQHF. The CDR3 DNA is TGTGCCAGCAGTGAAATAATCTGGGGGGATCAGCCCCAGCATTTT.

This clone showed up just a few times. CDR3 bases: TGTGCCAGCAGCTTTTCGGGTGAGCAGTTCTTC. Its translation: CASSFSGEQFF. The rearrangement links TRBV11-3 to TRBJ2-1; D is undetermined. V shed 3 bases and J shed 9 bases, with 6 bases lying between them. Per germline, CDR1 SGHNT and CDR2 YENEEA. This CDR3 is built from 11 residues.